This T cell receptor beta chain was sequenced during a study of CD8 T cells in Susac syndrome (dated by TCRdb to between 2018 and 2021). Regarding the complete study: The study used repertoire sequencing to test whether antigen drove CD8+ T cell activation and differentiation in Susac syndrome. Clonality of the CD8+ T cell repertoire was compared between eleven to twelve healthy donors, about 14 Susac syndrome patients and around 16 multiple sclerosis patients. General study outcomes and caveats: The number of individuals in the TCR sequencing and HLA analysis was recognized as being relatively small.

Peripheral blood CD8+ and CD4+ T cells from healthy donors, Susac syndrome patients and multiple sclerosis patients were profiled using high-throughput TCR beta sequencing. The multiple sclerosis controls were treatment-naive patients whose relapsing-remitting disease, either stable or active, fulfilled the revised McDonald criteria. Bulk CD8+ and CD4+ T cells were purified by magnetic negative isolation, whereas CD8+ TEMRA cells were enriched by FACS. Blood was collected in EDTA tubes and processed within 24 hours, with PBMCs isolated through density gradient centrifugation. PBMCs intended for TCR sequencing were frozen in liquid nitrogen and were later thawed in a 37 degrees C water bath. The sorted or isolated CD4+, CD8+ and CD8+ TEMRA cells had a purity of 90% or higher. RNA was extracted with the RNeasy kit and 0.5 to 1 ug was reverse transcribed using random hexamers. The immunoSEQ multiplex PCR assay, covering 54 Vbeta and 13 Jbeta segments, was used to amplify TCR beta CDR3 regions. PCR amplification bias was corrected by using a synthetic template baseline for primer optimization and computational correction. On the study's bioinformatics: Only productive sequences were kept, with reads annotated to V, D and J genes according to IMGT and analyzed in immunoSEQ Analyzer. To calculate clonality, Shannon entropy was normalized by log2 of the number of productive unique sequences and then subtracted from one. For each patient and control, public and private clones were evaluated among the 100 most prevalent clones. A clone was defined as Susac-specific if it was absent from the healthy and MS cohorts, from over a thousand published viral clones and from other ImmuneACCESS disease sequences. TCRdb trimmed the raw reads at Q25, called clones with MiXCR and kept productive beta chains. Entries that share a CDR3 protein sequence are merged under the most common genes and DNA. For this entry, the V and J calls and clone size follow TCRdb and not the study's own pipeline. The table for this sample lists 250,000 to 300,000 distinct CDR3 sequences; around 91% of them were counted only once. The ten largest make up approximately 0.18% of the sample.

The germline V gene supplies CDR1 MGHDK and CDR2 SYGVNS. Cut back by 1 base and 3 bases, the V and J ends lie 9 bases apart. From its cysteine to its phenylalanine, the CDR3 spans 14 amino acids. Left in the record is the CDR3 DNA by itself, 42 bases read in frame from the first base. In the case of this clonotype: This clone's antigen is unknown. No quality values exist for individual bases; no much larger clone is one base distant.

The TCR sequence derives from a human donor with multiple sclerosis. Sequencing was carried out using CD8+ T cells from PBMCs. The rearranged segments are TRBV25-1 and TRBJ2-5, with the D gene not confidently named. CDR3 reads: CASSEFLWEETQYF. The DNA sequence reads TGTGCCAGCAGTGAATTTTTGTGGGAAGAGACCCAGTACTTC.